This T cell receptor beta chain emerged from a study of shared clonotypes between healthy human individuals. The table lists this clone with many counts. Assay: immunoSEQ multiplex PCR; the TCRdb copy retains only in-frame clones and omits some. The table records around 700,000 clones, approximately 79% of them present only once. The germline V gene encodes CDR1 SEHNR and CDR2 FQNEAQ (reference sequence). V lost 7 bases to trimming and J lost 1 base; unmatched junction nucleotides: 4. The CDR3 consists of 14 residues. This TCR was recovered from a woman aged 30 to 39 in good health. The sample comprised memory CD4+ T cells sorted from blood. Subset in this sample: CD45RA-negative fraction. The genes are TRBV7-9 and TRBJ2-7; 10 bases are a match to TRBD2. CDR3 loop: CASNLAGASYEQYF. The CDR3 DNA is TGTGCCAGCAACCTAGCGGGAGCGTCCTACGAGCAGTACTTC.